This TCR beta chain derives from a study of blood T cell repertoires in COVID-19. This clone showed up many times. Using immunoSEQ multiplex PCR, the repertoire was profiled, and TCRdb retains in-frame clones only, with some absent. Among approximately 120,000 clones listed, about 75% were seen once. This CDR3 is built from 16 residues. The germline CDR1 and CDR2 sequences are MDHEN and SYDVKM. J gave up 4 bases and V 3 bases, and 9 bases lay outside the gene matches. This TCR came from a man at least 80 years old with acute or convalescent COVID-19. This sequence joins TRBV28 and TRBJ2-1; 7 bases line up with TRBD2. The material sequenced was peripheral blood. CDR3 coding DNA: TGTGCCAGCAGTTTTCCCTTGGGGGGGAGATACAATGAGCAGTTCTTC. Translating gives CASSFPLGGRYNEQFF.